This T cell receptor beta chain was identified in a study of prognosis after radiotherapy for stage I lung cancer. For the study at large: Each non-small cell lung cancer patient was deemed medically inoperable. Delivery of radiotherapy was by SBRT in 3 to 5 fractions at a biologically effective dose of at least 100 Gy.

The CDR3 loop spans 15 amino acids. V trimming: 8 bases; J trimming: 4 bases; junction bases outside the gene matches: 12. Looked up from germline, CDR1 is MNHEY and CDR2 is SVGEGT. As concerns this clonotype: A read error is likely here: a far larger clone is one base away.

Genomic DNA was subjected to two-round multiplex PCR for amplification of TCR beta CDR3. Initially, in first-round PCR, primers specific to each TRBV and TRBJ gene were used. The authors ran second-round PCR with universal primers. One entry per CDR3 protein results from TCRdb running MiXCR on the multiplex PCR reads. In the table there are around 25,000 distinct CDR3 sequences, around 36% of which are singletons. Sequences were derived from PBMCs, sampled before or after stereotactic body radiation therapy (not recorded which). The clonotype originates from a donor of 50 years or more with non-small cell lung cancer. J is TRBJ2-5 and V is TRBV6-2 or TRBV6-3, with 8 nucleotides matching TRBD1. The CDR3 is CASGTGTGTIETQYF. Here the CDR3 DNA reads TGTGCCAGCGGTACCGGGACAGGTACAATAGAGACCCAGTACTTC.